This entry concerns a single T cell receptor (beta chain). The junction does not match germline at one end; this may be a read error. For each extraction, RNA and DNA were obtained together from approximately 20-30 mg of unsorted bulk tissue. The CDR3 runs 15 residues. Looked up from germline, CDR1 is MNHNS and CDR2 is SASEGT. Constant-region priming of approximately 500 ng total RNA yielded TCR beta cDNA. What produced the TCR beta libraries was three nested multiplex PCR rounds using slightly modified ARM-PCR. TRBV1-TRBV30 forward primers paired with a C-beta reverse primer drove the first two PCR rounds, roughly 10 cycles each. One entry per CDR3 protein results from TCRdb running MiXCR on the multiplex PCR reads. The sample has around 54,000 distinct CDR3 sequences, roughly 77% seen once. The sample belongs to a study of tumor-infiltrating lymphocytes in primary liver carcinoma.

This sequence joins TRBV6-1 and TRBJ2-4; D may be TRBD1 (5 bases). Sequencing used liver tumor tissue from sampling region 2. Indicated subset: tumor region T2, inferior pole. The source of this sequence is a man aged 40-50 years with primary liver carcinoma and hepatitis B virus infection. CDR3 protein: CARESGSGAKNIQYF. In nucleotides, the CDR3 is TGTGCCAGGGAGTCAGGGTCGGGTGCCAAAAACATTCAGTATTTC.